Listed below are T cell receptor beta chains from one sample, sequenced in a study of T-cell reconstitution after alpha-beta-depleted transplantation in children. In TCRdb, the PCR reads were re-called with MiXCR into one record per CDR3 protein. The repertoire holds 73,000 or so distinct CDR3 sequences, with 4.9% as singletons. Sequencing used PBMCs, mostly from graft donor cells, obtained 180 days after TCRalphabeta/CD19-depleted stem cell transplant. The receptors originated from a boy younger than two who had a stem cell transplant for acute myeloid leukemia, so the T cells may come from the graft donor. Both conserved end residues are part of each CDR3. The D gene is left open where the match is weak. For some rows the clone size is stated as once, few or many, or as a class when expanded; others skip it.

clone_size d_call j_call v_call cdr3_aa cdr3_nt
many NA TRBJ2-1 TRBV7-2 CASTKGGKNEQFF TGTGCCAGCACAAAGGGGGGGAAAAATGAGCAGTTCTTC
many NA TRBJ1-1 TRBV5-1 CASSAAQGAGTEAFF TGCGCCAGCAGTGCAGCCCAGGGAGCTGGCACTGAAGCTTTCTTT
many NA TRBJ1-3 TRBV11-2 CASSFNWGFGTPGNTIYF TGTGCCAGCAGCTTTAATTGGGGTTTCGGGACACCCGGAAACACCATATATTTT
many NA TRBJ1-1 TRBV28 CASSSGELKAFF TGTGCCAGCAGTTCAGGGGAATTGAAAGCTTTCTTT
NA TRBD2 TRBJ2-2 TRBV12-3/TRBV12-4 CTSCPRGLAGGPVTGELFF TGTACCAGCTGTCCCCGCGGACTAGCGGGGGGGCCGGTCACCGGGGAGCTGTTTTTT
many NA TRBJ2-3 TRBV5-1 CASTGRDTQYF TGCGCCAGCACCGGTCGAGATACGCAGTATTTT
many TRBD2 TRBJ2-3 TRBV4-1 CASSQDSSLAGRGGTDTQYF TGCGCCAGCAGCCAAGATAGTTCACTAGCGGGGAGGGGTGGCACAGATACGCAGTATTTT
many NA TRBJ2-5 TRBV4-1 CASSQGGRAGRLQETQYF TGCGCCAGCAGCCAAGGTGGTAGGGCAGGGAGACTCCAAGAGACCCAGTACTTC
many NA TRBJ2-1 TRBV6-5 CASSRRDEQFF TGTGCCAGCAGTAGACGGGATGAGCAGTTCTTC
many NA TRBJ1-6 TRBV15 CATSRGNNSPLHF TGTGCCACCAGCAGAGGCAATAATTCACCCCTCCACTTT
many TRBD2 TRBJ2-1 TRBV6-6 CASSLAGEQFF TGTGCCAGCAGTTTAGCGGGGGAGCAGTTCTTC
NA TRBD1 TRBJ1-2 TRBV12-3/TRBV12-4 CASSRGQGGYGYTF TGTGCCAGCAGTCGCGGACAGGGAGGCTATGGCTACACCTTC
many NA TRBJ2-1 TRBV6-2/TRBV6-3 CASSYSRPAEGGEQFF TGTGCCAGCAGTTACTCGAGACCCGCGGAAGGCGGTGAGCAGTTCTTC
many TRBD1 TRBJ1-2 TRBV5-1 CASSPSQGARGYTF TGCGCCAGCAGCCCCTCACAGGGGGCAAGGGGCTACACCTTC
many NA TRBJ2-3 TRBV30 CAWSPPGLTQYF TGTGCCTGGAGTCCCCCCGGACTAACGCAGTATTTT
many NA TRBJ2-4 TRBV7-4 CASSTFRGKNIQYF TGTGCCAGCAGTACTTTCAGGGGCAAAAACATTCAGTACTTC
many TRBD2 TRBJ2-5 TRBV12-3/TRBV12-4 CASSFASGGQETQYF TGTGCCAGCAGTTTTGCCAGCGGGGGGCAAGAGACCCAGTACTTC
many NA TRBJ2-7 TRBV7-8 CASDVAGVSHEQYF TGTGCCAGCGACGTGGCAGGCGTTTCTCACGAGCAGTACTTC
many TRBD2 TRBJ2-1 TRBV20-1 CSASWLAGNNEQFF TGCAGTGCTAGTTGGCTAGCGGGGAACAATGAGCAGTTCTTC
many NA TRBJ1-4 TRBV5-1 CASSLRSPNEKLFF TGCGCCAGCAGCTTGAGGTCACCTAATGAAAAACTGTTTTTT
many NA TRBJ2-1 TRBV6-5 CASSYSGQWGRSYNEQFF TGTGCCAGCAGTTACTCGGGGCAGTGGGGAAGGTCCTACAATGAGCAGTTCTTC
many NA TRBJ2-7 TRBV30 CAWSEGGTRYEQYF TGTGCCTGGAGTGAGGGGGGGACCCGCTACGAGCAGTACTTC
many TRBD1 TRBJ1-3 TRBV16 CASSQWVPGQGAISGNTIYF TGTGCCAGCAGCCAATGGGTTCCGGGACAGGGGGCGATTTCTGGAAACACCATATATTTT
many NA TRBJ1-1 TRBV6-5 CASSLHRQTNTEAFF TGTGCCAGCAGTCTCCATAGACAGACGAACACTGAAGCTTTCTTT
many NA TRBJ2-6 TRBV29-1 CSVQGRGANVLTF TGCAGCGTCCAGGGGAGGGGGGCCAACGTCCTGACTTTC
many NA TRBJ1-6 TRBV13 CASSLGLIEWGLGSPLHF TGTGCCAGCAGCTTAGGCCTAATCGAGTGGGGGCTGGGATCACCCCTCCACTTT
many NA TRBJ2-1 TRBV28 CASSLVGDSNNEQFF TGTGCCAGCAGTTTGGTTGGCGACAGTAACAATGAGCAGTTCTTC
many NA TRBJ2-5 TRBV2 CASSRGQETQYF TGTGCCAGCAGCAGGGGCCAAGAGACCCAGTACTTC
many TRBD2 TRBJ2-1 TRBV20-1 CSARQLAGPSTYNEQFF TGCAGTGCTAGGCAGCTAGCGGGGCCCTCCACCTACAATGAGCAGTTCTTC
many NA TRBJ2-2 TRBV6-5 CASRRTTQNTGELFF TGTGCCAGCAGACGGACCACCCAGAACACCGGGGAGCTGTTTTTT
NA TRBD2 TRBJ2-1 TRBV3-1 CASSAGTSNNNEQFF TGTGCCTCCTCAGCCGGGACTAGCAACAACAATGAGCAGTTCTTC
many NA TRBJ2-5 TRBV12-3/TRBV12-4 CASSFRGQTQYF TGTGCCAGCAGTTTCAGGGGACAGACCCAGTACTTC
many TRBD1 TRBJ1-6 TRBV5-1 CASSLAGQGYNSPLHF TGCGCCAGCAGCTTGGCCGGACAGGGGTATAATTCACCCCTCCACTTT
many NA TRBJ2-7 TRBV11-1 CASSLDGDGYEQYF TGTGCCAGCAGCTTAGACGGGGACGGATACGAGCAGTACTTC
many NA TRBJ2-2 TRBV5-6 CASSLPNTGELFF TGTGCCAGCAGCTTGCCCAACACCGGGGAGCTGTTTTTT
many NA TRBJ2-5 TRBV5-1 CASSSRLQQETQYF TGCGCCAGCAGCTCCCGCTTACAACAAGAGACCCAGTACTTC
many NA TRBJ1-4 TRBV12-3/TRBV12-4 CASSRGSELFF TGTGCCAGCAGCAGGGGATCCGAACTGTTTTTT
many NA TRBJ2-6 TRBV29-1 CSVVGVKGSGANVLTF TGCAGCGTTGTAGGTGTAAAGGGCTCTGGGGCCAACGTCCTGACTTTC
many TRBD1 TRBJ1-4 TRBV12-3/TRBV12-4 CASSFSGQGIKKLFF TGTGCCAGCAGTTTCTCCGGACAGGGTATCAAAAAACTGTTTTTT
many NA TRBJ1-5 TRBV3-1 CASSPNRKQPQHF TGTGCCAGCAGCCCAAATCGCAAACAGCCCCAGCATTTT
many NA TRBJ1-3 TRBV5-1 CASSLDTSGNTIYF TGCGCCAGCAGCTTGGATACCTCTGGAAACACCATATATTTT
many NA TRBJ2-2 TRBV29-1 CSVGGTLNTGELFF TGCAGCGTGGGTGGAACCTTGAACACCGGGGAGCTGTTTTTT
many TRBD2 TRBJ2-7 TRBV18 CASSPSGRNEQYF TGTGCCAGCTCCCCTAGCGGGAGAAACGAGCAGTACTTC
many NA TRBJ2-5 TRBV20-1 CSALRDNQETQYF TGCAGTGCTCTCCGGGACAACCAAGAGACCCAGTACTTC
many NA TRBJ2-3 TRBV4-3 CASSQDSRSDTQYF TGCGCCAGCAGCCAAGACTCCCGTAGTGATACGCAGTATTTT
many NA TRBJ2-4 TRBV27 CASREQMRPNIQYF TGTGCCAGCCGCGAACAGATGCGGCCAAACATTCAGTACTTC
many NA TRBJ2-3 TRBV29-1 CSVPPQWGTDTQYF TGCAGCGTCCCGCCACAATGGGGCACAGATACGCAGTATTTT
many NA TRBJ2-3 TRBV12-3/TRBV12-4 CASGPTSSTDTQYF TGTGCCAGCGGCCCGACGTCTAGCACAGATACGCAGTATTTT
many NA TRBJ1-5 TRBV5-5 CASSLVGARGQPQHF TGTGCCAGCAGCTTGGTAGGGGCGCGAGGCCAGCCCCAGCATTTT
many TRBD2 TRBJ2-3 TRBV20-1 CSARVAGRTDTQYF TGCAGTGCTAGGGTAGCGGGCCGCACAGATACGCAGTATTTT
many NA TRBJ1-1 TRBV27 CASRETENTEAFF TGTGCCAGCAGGGAAACAGAGAACACTGAAGCTTTCTTT
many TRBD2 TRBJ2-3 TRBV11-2 CASSLIAGGTDTQYF TGTGCCAGCAGCTTAATAGCGGGGGGAACAGATACGCAGTATTTT
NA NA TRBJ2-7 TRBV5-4 CASSFSPLAPYEQYF TGTGCCAGCAGCTTTTCCCCTCTAGCGCCCTACGAGCAGTACTTC
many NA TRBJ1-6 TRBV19 CASDDHGGRNSPLHF TGTGCCAGTGATGATCATGGGGGGAGAAATTCACCCCTCCACTTT
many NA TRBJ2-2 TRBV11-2 CASSFSRTENTGELFF TGTGCCAGCAGCTTTTCCCGGACAGAGAACACCGGGGAGCTGTTTTTT
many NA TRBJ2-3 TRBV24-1 CATSDNTGSSTDTQYF TGTGCCACCAGTGATAACACAGGCTCTAGCACAGATACGCAGTATTTT
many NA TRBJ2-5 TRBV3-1 CASSQSGGTQYF TGTGCCAGCAGCCAATCCGGGGGGACCCAGTACTTC
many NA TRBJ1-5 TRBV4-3 CASSQALQAGAQPQHF TGCGCCAGCAGCCAAGCATTACAGGCCGGGGCGCAGCCCCAGCATTTT
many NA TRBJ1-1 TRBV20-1 CSASRGGTLNTEAFF TGCAGTGCCAGCCGGGGGGGGACTTTAAACACTGAAGCTTTCTTT